This T cell receptor beta chain stems from a study of T cells after yellow fever vaccination (dated 2019 in TCRdb). A note on the overall study: The SMART-Seq v4 Ultra Low Input RNA kit was used to prepare libraries from fractions with low cell numbers. To follow T-cell clones before and after both primary and booster YFV17D yellow fever vaccination, bulk TCR alpha and beta repertoires underwent longitudinal sequencing. Two healthy male donors, one aged 18 to 30 and one aged 30 to 40 years, made up the cohort. Blood samples were taken at several timepoints before and after primary and secondary immunization, and bulk PBMC replicates and cell subsets were isolated. The paper's findings and limits, for the study overall: A small fraction of clonotypes showed up in both the CD4 and CD8 compartments, probably as a result of convergent recombination. The study included only a couple of donors, which limits how far the findings can be generalized. Because abundant contaminating clonotypes from the bulk population could be contained in FACS-sorted repertoires, computational filtering was required. The secondary T-cell response was weaker than the primary response but faster, peaking on day 5 instead of day 15. Most clones expanded after primary vaccination (approximately 97% of CD4 and 88% of CD8) were re-detected after the booster, suggesting that broad memory maintenance occurred.

TCR cDNA was synthesized by 5'RACE template switching, which introduced a universal primer site and unique molecular identifiers. Priming for cDNA synthesis came from both the TCR alpha and TCR beta constant segments. Libraries were amplified in two PCR steps, with sample barcodes and sequencing adapters added in the second step. Sequencing of the libraries was done on either Illumina HiSeq 2500 (2x100 bp) or NovaSeq (2x150 bp). From the authors' description of their analysis: MIGEC handled demultiplexing of reads and collapsing into UMI consensus sequences, while MiXCR performed V(D)J alignment. Vaccine-responding clonotypes were defined with edgeR using replicate PBMC samples, requiring FDR below 0.01 and a log2 fold change above 5 up to day 15. CD4 or CD8 identity was assigned to each bulk clonotype according to whether the clonotype was present at higher abundance in the sequenced CD4 repertoire or the sequenced CD8 repertoire. TCRdb applied fastp at Q25 and MiXCR to the public reads, then kept only in-frame beta chains. Rows merge per CDR3 protein into single entries with the most common DNA and genes. TCRdb, not the authors, supplied the V and J calls. This sample is represented by over 150,000 distinct CDR3 sequences; approximately 6.2% of them were singletons. The ten largest account for 2.5% to 3.5% of the sample.

This clonotype was seen only a few times. The antigen it recognizes is unknown. Per-base quality was not reported, and no clone a single base away is much larger than it. Counted from cysteine to phenylalanine, this CDR3 has 15 amino acids. The DNA shown is the 45-base CDR3, in frame from base 1. CDR1 MNHEY and CDR2 SVGAGI are derived from the germline V gene. Unmatched junction bases come to 3, with V trimmed by 4 bases and J by 1 base. The treatment or condition label on this specimen signifies: live attenuated yellow fever vaccine strain. A standard Ficoll-Paque protocol was used to isolate PBMCs from peripheral blood. Dynabeads CD4 and CD8 positive selection kits were used to isolate the CD4 and CD8 T-cell fractions. RNA was extracted with TriZol from bulk PBMCs, CD4 and CD8 fractions, and dextramer-positive and dextramer-negative fractions.

The source is a man aged 18-30 years who received the YFV17D yellow fever vaccine. The chain is encoded by TRBV6-5 joined to TRBJ1-1; a stretch of 10 junction bases matches TRBD1. Sequenced material: CD4+ T cells sorted from PBMCs, taken on the day of the first yellow fever vaccination. DNA sequence: TGTGCCAGCAGTTGGACAGGGGGAAAGAACACTGAAGCTTTCTTT. Translated, this gives CASSWTGGKNTEAFF.